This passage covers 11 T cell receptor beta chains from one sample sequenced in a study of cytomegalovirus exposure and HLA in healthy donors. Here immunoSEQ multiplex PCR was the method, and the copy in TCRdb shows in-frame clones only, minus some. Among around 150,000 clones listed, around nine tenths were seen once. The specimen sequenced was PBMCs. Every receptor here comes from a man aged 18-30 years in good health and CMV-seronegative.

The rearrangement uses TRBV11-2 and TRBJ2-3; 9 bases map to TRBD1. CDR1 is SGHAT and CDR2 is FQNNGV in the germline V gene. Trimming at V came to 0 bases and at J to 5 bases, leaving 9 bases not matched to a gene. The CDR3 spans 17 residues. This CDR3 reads CASSLEPPGQGGDTQYF. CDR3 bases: TGTGCCAGCAGCTTAGAGCCACCGGGACAGGGTGGAGATACGCAGTATTTT. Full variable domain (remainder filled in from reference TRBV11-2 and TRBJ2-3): EAGVAQSPRYKIIEKRQSVAFWCNPISGHATLYWYQQILGQGPKLLIQFQNNGVVDDSQLPKDRFSAERLKGVDSTLKIQPAKLEDSAVYLCASSLEPPGQGGDTQYFGPGTRLTVL.

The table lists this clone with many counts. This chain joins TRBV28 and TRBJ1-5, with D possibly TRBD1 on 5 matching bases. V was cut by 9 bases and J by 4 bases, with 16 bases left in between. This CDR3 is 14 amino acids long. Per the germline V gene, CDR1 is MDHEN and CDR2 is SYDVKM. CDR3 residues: CASSPRQLNQPQHF. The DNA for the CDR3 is TGTGCCAGTAGCCCCCGACAGTTAAATCAGCCCCAGCATTTT.

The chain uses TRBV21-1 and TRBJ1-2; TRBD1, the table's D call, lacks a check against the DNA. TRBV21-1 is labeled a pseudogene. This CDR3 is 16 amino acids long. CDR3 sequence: CASSILGTGFWEGYTF. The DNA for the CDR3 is TGTGCCAGCAGCATTTTAGGGACAGGTTTTTGGGAGGGCTACACCTTC.

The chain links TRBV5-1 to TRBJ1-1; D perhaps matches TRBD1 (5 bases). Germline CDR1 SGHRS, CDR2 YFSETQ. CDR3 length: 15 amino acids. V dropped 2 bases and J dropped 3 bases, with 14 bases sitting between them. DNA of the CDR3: TGCGCCAGCAGCTTCCGACCCGGGGGGTACACTGAAGCTTTCTTT. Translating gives CASSFRPGGYTEAFF. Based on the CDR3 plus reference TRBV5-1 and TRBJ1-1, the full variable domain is KAGVTQTPRYLIKTRGQQVTLSCSPISGHRSVSWYQQTPGQGLQFLFEYFSETQRNKGNFPGRFSGRQFSNSRSEMNVSTLELGDSALYLCASSFRPGGYTEAFFGQGTRLTVV.

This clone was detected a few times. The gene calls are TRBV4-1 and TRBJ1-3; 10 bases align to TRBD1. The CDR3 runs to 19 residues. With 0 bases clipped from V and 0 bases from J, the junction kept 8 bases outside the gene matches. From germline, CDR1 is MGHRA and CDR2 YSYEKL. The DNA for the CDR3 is TGCGCCAGCAGCCAAGATGCGGGACAGGGGACTTTCTCTGGAAACACCATATATTTT. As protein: CASSQDAGQGTFSGNTIYF.

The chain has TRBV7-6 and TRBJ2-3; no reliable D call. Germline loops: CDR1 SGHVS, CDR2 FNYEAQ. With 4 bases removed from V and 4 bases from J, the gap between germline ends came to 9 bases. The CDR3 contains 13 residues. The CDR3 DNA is TGTGCCAGCAGCTATGAGGTTTCAGATACGCAGTATTTT. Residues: CASSYEVSDTQYF. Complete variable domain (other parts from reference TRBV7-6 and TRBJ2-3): GAGVSQSPRYKVTKRGQDVALRCDPISGHVSLYWYRQALGQGPEFLTYFNYEAQQDKSGLPNDRFSAERPEGSISTLTIQRTEQRDSAMYRCASSYEVSDTQYFGPGTRLTVL.

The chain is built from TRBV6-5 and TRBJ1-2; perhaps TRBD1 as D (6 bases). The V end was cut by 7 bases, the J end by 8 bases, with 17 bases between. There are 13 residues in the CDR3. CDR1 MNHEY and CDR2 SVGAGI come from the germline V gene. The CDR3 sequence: CASNLRGGHGYTF. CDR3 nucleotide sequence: TGTGCCAGCAACCTACGGGGGGGGCACGGCTACACCTTC.

The CDR3 here is CASSLPSGKTQGQGVYYGYTF. CDR3 bases: TGTGCCAGTAGTCTGCCCAGCGGCAAGACCCAGGGACAGGGGGTATACTATGGCTACACCTTC. The chain uses TRBV19 and TRBJ1-2; 11 positions agree with TRBD1. Unmatched junction bases numbered 23, after V lost 5 bases and J lost 3 bases. This CDR3 contains 21 residues. Germline loops: CDR1 LNHDA, CDR2 SQIVND (reference sequence).

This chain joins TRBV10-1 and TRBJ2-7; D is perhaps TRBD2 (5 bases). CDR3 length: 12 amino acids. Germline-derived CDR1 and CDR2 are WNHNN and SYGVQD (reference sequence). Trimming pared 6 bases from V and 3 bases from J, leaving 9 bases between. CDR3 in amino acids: CASRIRDYEQYF. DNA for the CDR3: TGCGCCAGCAGGATACGGGACTACGAGCAGTACTTC.

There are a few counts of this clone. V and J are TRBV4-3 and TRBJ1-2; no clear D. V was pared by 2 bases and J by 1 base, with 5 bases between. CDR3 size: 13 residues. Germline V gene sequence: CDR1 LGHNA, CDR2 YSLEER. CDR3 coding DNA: TGCGCCAGCAGCCAATCGTTTAACTATGGCTACACCTTC. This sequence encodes CASSQSFNYGYTF.

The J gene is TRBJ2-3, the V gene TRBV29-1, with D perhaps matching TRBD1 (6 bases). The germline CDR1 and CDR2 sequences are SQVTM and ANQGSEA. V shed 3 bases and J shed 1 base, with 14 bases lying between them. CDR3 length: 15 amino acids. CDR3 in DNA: TGCAGCGTTGAGGGGGCCGTGGAAGGCACAGATACGCAGTATTTT. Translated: CSVEGAVEGTDTQYF.